The clone carrying this T cell receptor (beta chain) was counted only a few times. Its antigen is still unknown. A universal primer site arose from template switching, and cDNA bore unique molecular identifiers. TCRdb ran MiXCR on the 5' RACE reads and lists one entry per CDR3 protein. The sample holds around 550,000 distinct CDR3 sequences; about 16% are singletons and the top ten take about 0.4%. The ends lost 3 bases at V and 1 base at J; junction bases unmatched: 2. The CDR3 covers 14 residues. CDR1 and CDR2 from the germline V gene are SQVTM and ANQGSEA. This sample was included in a study of identical twins. Whole-study results and caveats: Models underestimated how often monozygotic twins shared out-of-frame TCR alpha. Twin-shared out-of-frame alpha sequences were enriched for low generation probability.

Separately, the same data were catalogued under a study of yellow fever vaccine responses in identical twins.

Sequenced input: CD4+ T cells sorted from blood. The source is a woman younger than 35 in good health. The chain combines TRBV29-1 with TRBJ2-2, with 7 bases that match TRBD1. CDR3 sequence reads: CSVDRQGNTGELFF. As DNA, the CDR3 is TGCAGCGTTGATCGACAGGGGAACACCGGGGAGCTGTTTTTT.